What follows describes a single TCR beta chain. Which antigen it targets is not known. The input lacks base qualities; no much larger clone sits a single base away. CDR1 SGHNT and CDR2 YENEEA are derived from the germline V gene. Deletion took 5 bases off V and 5 bases off J, with a span of 12 bases between the germline ends. Measured from the cysteine to the phenylalanine, the CDR3 is 13 residues long. Only the CDR3 part of the read is kept: 39 bases, read in frame from the first base. These data are taken from a study of shared clonotypes between healthy human individuals (TCRdb year 2020). About the full investigation: A few men and a couple of women, aged 18 to 49 years, made up the cohort. For each donor, CD4 naive and CD4 memory were each given three plates, CD8 naive was given two plates, and CD8 memory was given one plate. Blood TCR repertoires of about five healthy adults were deeply sequenced to estimate repertoire size and the extent of clonotype sharing between individuals. Libraries were prepared and TCR repertoires were sequenced by different laboratories using diverse techniques, in order to increase sequencing depth and limit assay-specific biases. Per donor, leukapheresis produced somewhere between about 0.94 and 9.5 billion PBMCs. Summary of the overall study and its limitations: Sampling was restricted to blood, and TCR repertoires in tissues likely differ from the TCR repertoires found in blood. Higher generation probabilities were observed for clonotypes shared by all four sorted-subset donors than for non-shared clonotypes. Based on pairwise subsampling, the degree of clonotype sharing among donors was expected to be affected by sequencing depth. Naive subsets generally had larger estimated clonotype richness than memory subsets did. Rarefaction of sorted-subset datasets indicated incomplete sequencing despite the large sequencing depth. Across a handful of donors, about 5.2% of naive CD4, roughly 3.5% of naive CD8, under 2.5% of memory CD4, and 0.3% to 0.45% of memory CD8 clonotypes were shared. The small number of donors limited the genetic and exposure-history diversity represented.

The donors were healthy, HIV-negative adults with no recently reported acute infections or vaccinations. Every donor was a Caucasian adult living in Nashville, Tennessee, USA. Magnetic negative selection was used to enrich CD4+ T cells, after which naive cells were positively selected on CD45RA and the negative fraction became the memory subset. Blood was obtained by leukapheresis, after which PBMCs were separated by Ficoll-Histopaque density gradient centrifugation and cryopreserved in liquid nitrogen vapor phase. Purity and quantity of every magnetically sorted T cell population were checked by analytical flow cytometry. From each sorted fraction, genomic DNA was isolated and quantified by UV absorbance on a Nanodrop 2000c. Using the deep immunoSEQ assay, multiplex PCR amplified TCR CDR3 regions from genomic DNA. Extracted genomic DNA from each cell subset was spread evenly across all wells of several immunoSEQ 96-well plates, with each plate serving as a replicate. For sorted subsets, around 200 ng genomic DNA, equal to some 28,000 T cell genomes, was loaded into each replicate PCR. Purified libraries were quantified with a Qubit 3.0 fluorometer, sized on a Bioanalyzer 2100, and re-quantified with the KAPA Library Quantification kit. Every immunoSEQ 96-well plate was sequenced on a separate single-read 150-cycle Illumina NextSeq 550 flow cell. The original pipeline was this. Because the immunoSEQ output included only junctional sequences and no quality scores, the filtering could not be the same as the filtering used for full-length reads. To assign V/J genes and CDR3, sequences were annotated using PyIR, a Python wrapper for IgBLAST v1.9, with IMGT germline references. Reads were filtered out if the reads had weak V/J assignments (E-value above 1e-6), no CDR3, stop codons, out-of-frame junctions, or ambiguous translated residues. V3J clonotypes were defined as sequences sharing the same inferred V gene, J gene, and CDR3 amino acid sequence. Percentage overlap between repertoires was computed as shared unique clonotypes divided by the size of the smaller repertoire. Richness of each repertoire was evaluated using RTK rarefaction, the Chao1 estimator, and Recon v2.1 estimates of unobserved clonotypes. Generation probabilities were computed with OLGA for all TCRbeta clonotypes obtained by the gDNA method from a few donors. This immuneACCESS table, as held by TCRdb, lists in-frame sequences with V and J called but not all clones. Of the missing ones, under half trace to an unresolved V gene in checked studies; the others have no known cause. D and trimming come from the DNA, and the V and J calls and clone size come from that table. The sample data list 2 million to 2.5 million clones, and approximately 90% of these were observed just once. The top ten clones comprise 0.37% of the sample.

Sample: naive CD4+ T cells from PBMCs. The label giving this sample's cell subset or site can be read as: CD45RA+ positively selected. Here the chain combines TRBV11-3 and TRBJ2-5; the D gene may be TRBD1 or TRBD2, since each aligns over 6 bases. The source is a young man in good health. Some clones in this sample may be carry-over from other donors' samples. The CDR3 protein is CASSLGGMETQYF. In nucleotides, the sequence is TGTGCCAGCAGCCTAGGGGGGATGGAGACCCAGTACTTC.